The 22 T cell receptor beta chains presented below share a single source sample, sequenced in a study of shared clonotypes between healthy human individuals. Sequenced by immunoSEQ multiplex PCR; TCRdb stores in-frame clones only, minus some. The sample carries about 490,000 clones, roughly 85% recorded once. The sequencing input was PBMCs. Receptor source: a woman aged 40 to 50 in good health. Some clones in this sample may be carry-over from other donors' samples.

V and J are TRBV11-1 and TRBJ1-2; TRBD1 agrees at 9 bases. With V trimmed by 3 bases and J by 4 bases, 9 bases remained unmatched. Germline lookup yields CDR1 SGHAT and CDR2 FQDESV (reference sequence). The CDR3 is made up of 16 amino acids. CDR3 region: CASSLGDREPGYGYTF. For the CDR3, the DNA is TGTGCCAGCAGCTTGGGGGACAGGGAACCCGGCTATGGCTACACCTTC.

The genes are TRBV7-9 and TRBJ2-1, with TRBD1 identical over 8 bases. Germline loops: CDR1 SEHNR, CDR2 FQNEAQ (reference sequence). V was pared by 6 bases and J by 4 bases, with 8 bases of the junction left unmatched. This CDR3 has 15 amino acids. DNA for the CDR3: TGTGCCAGCAGGCCCGGACAGGGACGGTACAATGAGCAGTTCTTC. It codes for CASRPGQGRYNEQFF.

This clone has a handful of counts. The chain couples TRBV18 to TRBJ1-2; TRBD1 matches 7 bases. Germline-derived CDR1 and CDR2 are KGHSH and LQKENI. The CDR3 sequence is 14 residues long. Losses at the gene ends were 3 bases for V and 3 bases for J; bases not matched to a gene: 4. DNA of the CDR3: TGTGCCAGCTCACCTACCGGGACAGACTATGGCTACACCTTC. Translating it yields CASSPTGTDYGYTF.

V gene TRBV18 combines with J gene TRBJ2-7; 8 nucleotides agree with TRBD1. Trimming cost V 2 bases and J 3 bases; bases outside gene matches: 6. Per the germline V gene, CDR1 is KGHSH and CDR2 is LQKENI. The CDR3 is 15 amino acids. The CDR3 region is CASSPSGQGYYEQYF. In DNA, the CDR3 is TGTGCCAGCTCACCATCCGGACAGGGTTACTACGAGCAGTACTTC.

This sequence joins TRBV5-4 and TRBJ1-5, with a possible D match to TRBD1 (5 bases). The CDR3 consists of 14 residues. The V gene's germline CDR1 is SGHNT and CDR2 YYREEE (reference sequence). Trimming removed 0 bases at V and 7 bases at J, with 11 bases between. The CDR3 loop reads CASSLEAGSQPQHF. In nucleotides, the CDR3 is TGTGCCAGCAGCTTGGAGGCAGGGTCACAGCCCCAGCATTTT.

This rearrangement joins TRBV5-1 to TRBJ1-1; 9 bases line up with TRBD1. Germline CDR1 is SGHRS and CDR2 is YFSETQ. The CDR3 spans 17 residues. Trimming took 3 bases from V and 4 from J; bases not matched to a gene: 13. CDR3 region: CASSSRGDRVNPTEAFF. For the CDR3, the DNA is TGCGCCAGCAGCTCCCGGGGGGACAGGGTAAACCCCACTGAAGCTTTCTTT.

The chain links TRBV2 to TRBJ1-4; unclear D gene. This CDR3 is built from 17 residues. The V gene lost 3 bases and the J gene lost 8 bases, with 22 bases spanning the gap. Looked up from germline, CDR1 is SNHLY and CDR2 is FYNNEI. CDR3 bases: TGTGCCAGCAGTGATTTTCCCCGTTGGGGATATCGGGAAAAACTGTTTTTT. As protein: CASSDFPRWGYREKLFF.

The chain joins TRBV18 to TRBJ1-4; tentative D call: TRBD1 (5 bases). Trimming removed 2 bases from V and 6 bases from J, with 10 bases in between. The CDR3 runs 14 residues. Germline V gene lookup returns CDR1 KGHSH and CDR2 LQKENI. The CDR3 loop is CASSPSGLDEKLFF. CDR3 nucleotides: TGTGCCAGCTCACCATCGGGACTCGATGAAAAACTGTTTTTT.

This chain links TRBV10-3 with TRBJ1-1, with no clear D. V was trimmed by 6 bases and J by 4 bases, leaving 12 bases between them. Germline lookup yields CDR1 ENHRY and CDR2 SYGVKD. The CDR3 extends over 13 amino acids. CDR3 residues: CAIRLDPSTEAFF. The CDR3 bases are TGTGCCATCAGGTTGGATCCTAGCACTGAAGCTTTCTTT.

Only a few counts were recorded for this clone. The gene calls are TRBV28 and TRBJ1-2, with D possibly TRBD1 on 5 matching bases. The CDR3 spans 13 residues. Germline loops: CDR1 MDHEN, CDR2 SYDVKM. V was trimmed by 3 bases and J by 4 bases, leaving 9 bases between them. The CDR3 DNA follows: TGTGCCAGCAGTTTGGGGGTGGTCTATGGCTACACCTTC. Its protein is CASSLGVVYGYTF.

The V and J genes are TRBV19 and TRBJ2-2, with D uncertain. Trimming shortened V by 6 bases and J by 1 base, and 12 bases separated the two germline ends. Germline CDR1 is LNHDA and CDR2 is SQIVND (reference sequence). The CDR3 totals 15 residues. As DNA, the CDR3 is TGTGCCAGTAGGGTGGGCACCCTGAACACCGGGGAGCTGTTTTTT. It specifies CASRVGTLNTGELFF.

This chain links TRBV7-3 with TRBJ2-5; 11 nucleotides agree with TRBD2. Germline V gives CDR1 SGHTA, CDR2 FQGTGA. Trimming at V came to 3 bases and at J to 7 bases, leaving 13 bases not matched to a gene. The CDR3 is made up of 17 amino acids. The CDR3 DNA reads TGTGCCAGCAGCTTCGACGTGGGTAGCGGGAGGGCCGGGACCCAGTACTTC. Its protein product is CASSFDVGSGRAGTQYF.

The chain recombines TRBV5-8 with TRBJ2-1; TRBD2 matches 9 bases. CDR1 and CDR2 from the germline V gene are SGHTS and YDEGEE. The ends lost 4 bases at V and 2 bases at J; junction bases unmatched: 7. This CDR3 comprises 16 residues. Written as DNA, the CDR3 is TGTGCCAGCAGCCACATAGCGGGAGAAACCTACAATGAGCAGTTCTTC. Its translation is CASSHIAGETYNEQFF.

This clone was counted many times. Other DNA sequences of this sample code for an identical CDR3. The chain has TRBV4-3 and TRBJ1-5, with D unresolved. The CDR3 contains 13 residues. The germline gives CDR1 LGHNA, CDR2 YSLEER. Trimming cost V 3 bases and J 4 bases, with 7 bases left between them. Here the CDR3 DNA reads TGCGCCAGCAGCCACGGTGGGAATCAGCCCCAGCATTTT. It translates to CASSHGGNQPQHF.

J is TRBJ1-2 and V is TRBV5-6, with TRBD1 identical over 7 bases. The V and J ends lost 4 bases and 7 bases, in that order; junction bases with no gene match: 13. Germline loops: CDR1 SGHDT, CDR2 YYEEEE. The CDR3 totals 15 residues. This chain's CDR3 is CASSAPGGMGLGYTF. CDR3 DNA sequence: TGTGCCAGCAGCGCCCCAGGGGGAATGGGGCTTGGCTACACCTTC. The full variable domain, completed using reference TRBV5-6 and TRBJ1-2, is DAGVTQSPTHLIKTRGQQVTLRCSPKSGHDTVSWYQQALGQGPQFIFQYYEEEERQRGNFPDRFSGHQFPNYSSELNVNALLLGDSALYLCASSAPGGMGLGYTFGSGTRLTVV.

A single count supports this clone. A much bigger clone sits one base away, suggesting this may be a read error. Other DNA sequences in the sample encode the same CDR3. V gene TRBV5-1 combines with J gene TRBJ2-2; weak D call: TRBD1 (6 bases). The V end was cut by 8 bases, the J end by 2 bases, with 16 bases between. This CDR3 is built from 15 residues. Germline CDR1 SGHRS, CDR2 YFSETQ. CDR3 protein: CASSPDRTNTGELFF. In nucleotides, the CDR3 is TGCGCCAGTAGCCCCGACAGGACTAACACCGGGGAGCTGTTTTTT.

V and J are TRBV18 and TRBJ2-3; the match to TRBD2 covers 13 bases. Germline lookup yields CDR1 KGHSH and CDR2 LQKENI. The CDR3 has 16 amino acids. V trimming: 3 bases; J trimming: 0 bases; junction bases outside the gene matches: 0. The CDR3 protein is CASSPGLAGSTDTQYF. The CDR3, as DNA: TGTGCCAGCTCACCGGGACTAGCGGGAAGCACAGATACGCAGTATTTT. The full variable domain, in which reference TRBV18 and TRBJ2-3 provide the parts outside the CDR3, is NAGVMQNPRHLVRRRGQEARLRCSPMKGHSHVYWYRQLPEEGLKFMVYLQKENIIDESGMPKERFSAEFPKEGPSILRIQQVVRGDSAAYFCASSPGLAGSTDTQYFGPGTRLTVL.

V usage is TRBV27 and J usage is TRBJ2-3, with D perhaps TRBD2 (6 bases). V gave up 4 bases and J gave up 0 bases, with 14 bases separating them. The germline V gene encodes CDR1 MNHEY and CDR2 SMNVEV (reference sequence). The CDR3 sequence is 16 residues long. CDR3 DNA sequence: TGTGCCAGCAGTTATAGCGGCGTCGATAGCACAGATACGCAGTATTTT. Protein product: CASSYSGVDSTDTQYF.

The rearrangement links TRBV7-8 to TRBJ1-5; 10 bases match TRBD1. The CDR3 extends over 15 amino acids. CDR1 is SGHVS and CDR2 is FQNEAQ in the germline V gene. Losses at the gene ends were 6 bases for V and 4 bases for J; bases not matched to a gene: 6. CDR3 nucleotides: TGTGCCAGCAGAACCGGGACAGGGGTGAATCAGCCCCAGCATTTT. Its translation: CASRTGTGVNQPQHF.

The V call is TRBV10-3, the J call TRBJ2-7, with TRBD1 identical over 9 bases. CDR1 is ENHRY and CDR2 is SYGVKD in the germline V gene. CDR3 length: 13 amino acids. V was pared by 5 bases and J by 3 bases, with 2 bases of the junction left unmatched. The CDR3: CAISPGQGYEQYF. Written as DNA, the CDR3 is TGTGCCATCAGTCCGGGACAGGGCTACGAGCAGTACTTC.

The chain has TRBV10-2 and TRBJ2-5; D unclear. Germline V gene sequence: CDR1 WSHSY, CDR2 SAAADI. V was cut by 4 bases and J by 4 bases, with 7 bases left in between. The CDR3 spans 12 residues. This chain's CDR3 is CASSGDRETQYF. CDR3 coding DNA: TGCGCCAGCAGTGGGGATCGAGAGACCCAGTACTTC.

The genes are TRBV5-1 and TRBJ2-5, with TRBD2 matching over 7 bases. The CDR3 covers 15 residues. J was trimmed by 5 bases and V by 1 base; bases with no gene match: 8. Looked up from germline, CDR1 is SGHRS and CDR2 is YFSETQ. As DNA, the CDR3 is TGCGCCAGCAGCTTGAGCGGGACGAATGAGGAGACCCAGTACTTC. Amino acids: CASSLSGTNEETQYF.